This T cell receptor (beta chain) was identified in a study of cytomegalovirus exposure and HLA in healthy donors. Study-level findings and limits: HLA alleles were associated with 15,000 to 20,000 TCR beta sequences in a later analysis at 0.05 false discovery rate. Rare sequences made up most TCRs, while some public TCRs were found in many donors.

Germline V gives CDR1 SGHKS, CDR2 YYEKEE (reference sequence). This CDR3 spans 14 amino acids. The germline V and J ends were trimmed by 5 bases and 1 base, with 10 bases remaining between them. Comments on this clone: The antigen is undetermined.

The PCR employed 60 Vbeta primers together with 13 Jbeta primers. The data were produced by immunoSEQ multiplex PCR, yet TCRdb's version contains in-frame clones alone and is incomplete. The sample holds roughly 33,000 clones; 80% are singletons and the top ten take 5% to 6.5%. Sequencing was performed on PBMCs. The source is a male donor in good health and CMV-seronegative. This chain joins TRBV5-5 and TRBJ1-5; TRBD1 might be the D (6 bases). The CDR3 sequence: CASSSDSSNQPQHF. The CDR3 nucleotides read TGTGCCAGCAGTTCGGACAGCAGCAATCAGCCCCAGCATTTT.